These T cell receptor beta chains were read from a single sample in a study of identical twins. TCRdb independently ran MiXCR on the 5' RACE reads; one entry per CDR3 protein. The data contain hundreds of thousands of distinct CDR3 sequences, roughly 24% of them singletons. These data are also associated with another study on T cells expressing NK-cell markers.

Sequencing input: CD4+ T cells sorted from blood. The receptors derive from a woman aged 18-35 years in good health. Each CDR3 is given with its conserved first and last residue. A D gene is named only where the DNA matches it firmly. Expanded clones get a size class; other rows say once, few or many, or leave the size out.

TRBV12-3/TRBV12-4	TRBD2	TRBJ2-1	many	CASSGTTLALAIQFF	TGTGCCAGCAGCGGGACTACCCTAGCCCTTGCAATACAGTTCTTC
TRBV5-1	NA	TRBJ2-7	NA	CASRIPGSYEQYF	TGCGCCAGCAGAATACCAGGGTCCTACGAGCAGTACTTC
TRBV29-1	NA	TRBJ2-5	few	CSVARAREETQYF	TGCAGCGTTGCCCGGGCCAGGGAAGAGACCCAGTACTTC
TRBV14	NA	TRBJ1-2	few	CASSQDSVYGYTF	TGTGCCAGCAGCCAAGATTCGGTCTATGGCTACACCTTC
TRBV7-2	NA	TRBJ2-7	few	CASSLELRGEQYF	TGTGCCAGCAGCTTAGAGCTCAGGGGCGAGCAGTACTTC
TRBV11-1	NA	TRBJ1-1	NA	CASSPSGVEAFF	TGTGCCAGCTCCCCTTCAGGAGTTGAAGCTTTCTTT
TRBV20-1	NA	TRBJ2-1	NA	CSARDKVAVFF	TGCAGTGCTAGAGATAAGGTAGCAGTGTTCTTC
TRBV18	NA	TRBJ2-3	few	CASSPSLASTDTQYF	TGTGCCAGCTCACCATCTTTGGCTAGCACAGATACGCAGTATTTT
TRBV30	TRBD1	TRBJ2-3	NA	CAWSDLDRKDTQYF	TGTGCCTGGAGTGATTTGGACAGGAAGGATACGCAGTATTTT
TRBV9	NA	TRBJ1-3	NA	CASSVGVAGNTIYF	TGTGCCAGCAGCGTAGGGGTGGCGGGAAACACCATATATTTT
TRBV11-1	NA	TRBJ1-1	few	CASRGLAQDTEAFF	TGTGCCAGCAGAGGCCTGGCACAGGACACTGAAGCTTTCTTT
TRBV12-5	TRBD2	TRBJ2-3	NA	CASGPGLAGTDTQYF	TGTGCTAGTGGTCCGGGACTAGCGGGCACAGATACGCAGTATTTT
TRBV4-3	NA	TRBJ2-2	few	CASSQQHRNTGELFF	TGCGCCAGCAGCCAACAACACAGGAACACCGGGGAGCTGTTTTTT
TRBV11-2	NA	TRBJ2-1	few	CASRSGSHEQFF	TGTGCCAGCAGGAGTGGGTCCCATGAGCAGTTCTTC
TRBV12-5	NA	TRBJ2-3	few	CASGLDPRDTQYF	TGTGCTAGTGGCCTGGACCCACGGGATACGCAGTATTTT
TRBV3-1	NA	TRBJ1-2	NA	CASSPGQARGLGYTF	TGTGCCAGCAGTCCCGGGCAGGCAAGAGGTCTTGGCTACACCTTC
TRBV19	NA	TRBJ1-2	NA	CASSATGRKGYTF	TGTGCCAGTAGTGCCACAGGGAGGAAGGGCTACACCTTC
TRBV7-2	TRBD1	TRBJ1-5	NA	CASSLSRGGGQPQHF	TGTGCCAGCAGCTTAAGCAGGGGGGGTGGTCAGCCCCAGCATTTT
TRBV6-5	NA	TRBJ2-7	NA	CASSYSRSRVYEQYF	TGTGCCAGCAGTTACTCGAGGAGCAGGGTCTACGAGCAGTACTTC
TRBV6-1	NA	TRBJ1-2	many	CASSLTGYGYTF	TGTGCCAGCAGTCTCACAGGCTATGGCTACACCTTC
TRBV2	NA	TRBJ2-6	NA	CASSDWSSGANVLTF	TGTGCCAGCAGTGACTGGTCCTCTGGGGCCAACGTCCTGACTTTC
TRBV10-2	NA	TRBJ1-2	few	CATKGTAGDYTF	TGCGCCACCAAAGGGACTGCAGGGGACTACACCTTC